These 14 T cell receptor beta chains originate from one sample sequenced in a study of response to subunit inactivated influenza vaccine. TCRdb recomputed calls from the RT-PCR reads with MiXCR, one row per CDR3 protein. The data show almost 250,000 distinct CDR3 sequences, more than 10% seen once. This material consisted of non-naive T cells sorted from PBMCs, taken 14 to 15 days before vaccination. The receptors shown here come from a man aged 50 to 60 who received an inactivated influenza vaccine.

This rearrangement joins TRBV6-5 to TRBJ2-3; 8 nucleotides match TRBD2. The CDR3 is 16 amino acids. With 4 bases clipped from V and 0 bases from J, the junction kept 6 bases outside the gene matches. The germline V gene encodes CDR1 MNHEY and CDR2 SVGAGI. This CDR3 reads CASSSYSGASTDTQYF. The CDR3 DNA follows: TGTGCCAGCAGTTCCTATAGCGGGGCTAGCACAGATACGCAGTATTTT.

This clonotype was counted between two and nine times. The V and J genes are TRBV6-1 and TRBJ1-6; D is possibly TRBD1 (5 bases). The CDR3 sequence is 16 residues long. Germline V gives CDR1 MNHNS, CDR2 SASEGT. Trimming took 10 bases from V and 0 from J, leaving 16 bases between them. DNA for the CDR3: TGTGCCACCAGGACCGGGGCTAGCTCCTATAATTCACCCCTCCACTTT. This translates into CATRTGASSYNSPLHF.

At least ten counts were recorded for this clonotype. V gene TRBV14 combines with J gene TRBJ1-1; D remains unclear. This CDR3 is built from 14 residues. V was clipped by 5 bases and J by 1 base, with 11 bases between them. Germline V CDR1 and CDR2: SGHDN, FVKESK. The CDR3 spells CASSEPGWNTEAFF. In nucleotides, the CDR3 is TGTGCCAGCAGCGAACCCGGGTGGAACACTGAAGCTTTCTTT. The whole variable domain, filled in from reference TRBV14 and TRBJ1-1, reads EAGVTQFPSHSVIEKGQTVTLRCDPISGHDNLYWYRRVMGKEIKFLLHFVKESKQDESGMPNNRFLAERTGGTYSTLKVQPAELEDSGVYFCASSEPGWNTEAFFGQGTRLTVV.

This clonotype was found a few times. The chain uses TRBV6-2 or TRBV6-3 and TRBJ1-6; D is perhaps TRBD1 (6 bases). Germline assignment: CDR1 MNHEY and CDR2 SVGEGT. Trimming took 0 bases from V and 9 from J, leaving 18 bases between them. The CDR3 has 17 amino acids. The CDR3 DNA sequence: TGTGCCAGCAGTTACTCGAGGGAGTGGGGGCTAAGTTCACCCCTCCACTTT. Translated: CASSYSREWGLSSPLHF.

This clonotype was recorded a few times. The genes are TRBV18 and TRBJ2-3; 10 bases align to TRBD1. The CDR3 totals 16 residues. The V gene's germline CDR1 is KGHSH and CDR2 LQKENI. V lost 4 bases to trimming and J lost 4 bases; unmatched junction nucleotides: 8. This chain's CDR3 is CASSRRRDRGADTQYF. CDR3 in DNA: TGTGCCAGCTCACGACGCCGGGACAGGGGCGCAGATACGCAGTATTTT.

The chain is built from TRBV5-1 and TRBJ1-1, with TRBD1 matching over 7 bases. Germline lookup yields CDR1 SGHRS and CDR2 YFSETQ. The CDR3 contains 14 residues. Trimming removed 4 bases from V and 1 base from J; junction bases left unmatched: 4. CDR3 region: CASSVDRRNTEAFF. Here the CDR3 DNA reads TGCGCCAGCAGCGTGGACAGGAGGAACACTGAAGCTTTCTTT.

CDR3 DNA: TGCAGTGCTAGAGATAGGAAGGCCGAATGGACAGCGGGGGCCCAGTACTTC. Protein product: CSARDRKAEWTAGAQYF. V usage is TRBV20-1 and J usage is TRBJ2-5, with 8 bases that match TRBD2. Trimming at V came to 0 bases and at J to 9 bases, leaving 18 bases not matched to a gene. Germline CDR1 is DFQATT and CDR2 is SNEGSKA (reference sequence). This CDR3 has 17 amino acids.

J is TRBJ1-1 and V is TRBV7-9; possibly TRBD1 for D (5 bases). The CDR3 totals 15 residues. The germline gives CDR1 SEHNR, CDR2 FQNEAQ (reference sequence). V was pared by 2 bases and J by 0 bases, with 10 bases between. CDR3 residues: CASSLTGGVNTEAFF. CDR3 in DNA: TGTGCCAGCAGCTTAACGGGGGGTGTGAACACTGAAGCTTTCTTT.

A few counts support this clonotype. The chain joins TRBV4-2 to TRBJ2-1; 8 bases fit TRBD2. Germline CDR1 and CDR2: LGHNA and YNFKEQ. The CDR3 covers 15 residues. V was clipped by 4 bases and J by 4 bases; unmatched bases: 6. The CDR3 DNA sequence: TGTGCCAGCAGCCCCATAGCGGGGCCTTACAATGAGCAGTTCTTC. Its protein product is CASSPIAGPYNEQFF.

CDR3 sequence (DNA): TGTGCCAGCAGCCCGGGGGATGCTGGTCTGGAGACCCAGTACTTC. Translation gives CASSPGDAGLETQYF. J is TRBJ2-5 and V is TRBV14; weak D call: TRBD2 (6 bases). The CDR3 is 15 amino acids. V was pared by 4 bases and J by 5 bases, with 17 bases between. CDR1 and CDR2 (germline): SGHDN, FVKESK.

Many counts were recorded for this clonotype. The rearrangement uses TRBV29-1 and TRBJ2-5; D is ambiguous. Trimming took off 7 bases at V and 3 bases at J, with 9 bases between the two ends. Germline V gene data show CDR1 as SQVTM and CDR2 as ANQGSEA. The CDR3 extends over 11 amino acids. The CDR3 coding sequence is TGCAGCGCTTGGACCGAAGAGACCCAGTACTTC. Translation gives CSAWTEETQYF.

The V call is TRBV20-1, the J call TRBJ2-7, with a tentative D call TRBD1 (6 bases). V shed 5 bases and J shed 4 bases, with 18 bases lying between them. From germline, CDR1 is DFQATT and CDR2 SNEGSKA (reference sequence). The CDR3 contains 14 residues. The chain's CDR3 is CSALTTGTPYEQYF. CDR3 sequence (DNA): TGCAGTGCTCTGACTACCGGGACACCATACGAGCAGTACTTC.

The rearrangement joins TRBV7-2 to TRBJ2-2; D is perhaps TRBD2 (5 bases). V was shortened by 5 bases and J by 1 base, with 11 bases between the two germline ends. Germline CDR1 is SGHTA and CDR2 is FQGNSA. This CDR3 region has 15 residues. The CDR3 region is CASSNARGNTGELFF. The CDR3 nucleotides read TGTGCCAGCAGCAACGCACGGGGGAACACCGGGGAGCTGTTTTTT.

Ten or more counts support this clonotype. V gene TRBV4-1 combines with J gene TRBJ1-1, with D possibly matching TRBD1 (5 bases). CDR1 is MGHRA and CDR2 is YSYEKL in the germline V gene. The CDR3 extends over 16 amino acids. Trimming stripped 4 bases from V and 0 bases from J, with 15 bases between. Here the CDR3 reads CASSPRTGGMNTEAFF. CDR3 nucleotide sequence: TGCGCCAGCAGCCCCCGGACGGGGGGAATGAACACTGAAGCTTTCTTT.